Listed below are T cell receptor beta chains from one sample, sequenced in a study of CD8 T cells in Susac syndrome. TCRdb processed the immunoSEQ multiplex PCR reads anew with MiXCR; each CDR3 protein has one entry. This sample has 100,000 to 150,000 distinct CDR3 sequences; around 94% occur once, and the top ten carry roughly 0.087%. The specimen sequenced was CD4+ T cells from PBMCs. These receptor sequences come from a human donor in good health. CDR3s include the opening cysteine and the closing phenylalanine or tryptophan. Each record gives: D gene, clone size, J gene, V gene, CDR3 protein, CDR3 DNA. The D gene is left open where the match is weak. Clone size is stated in some rows and not others, as once, few, many or a class when expanded.

>NA|NA|TRBJ2-6|TRBV30
CAWSSPRRSGANVLTF
TGTGCCTGGAGTTCCCCAAGGAGGTCGGGGGCCAACGTCCTGACTTTC
>NA|NA|TRBJ1-1|TRBV6-5
CASSYLSGRTNTEAFF
TGTGCCAGCAGTTACCTGTCGGGACGGACGAACACTGAAGCTTTCTTT
>NA|NA|TRBJ2-1|TRBV24-1
CATSDPGVRNNEQFF
TGTGCCACCAGTGACCCGGGAGTTCGGAACAATGAGCAGTTCTTC
>NA|NA|TRBJ1-5|TRBV5-1
CASSLEGPFSNQPQHF
TGCGCCAGCAGCTTGGAGGGACCATTTAGCAATCAGCCCCAGCATTTT
>NA|NA|TRBJ2-3|TRBV20-1
CSARLTDTQYF
TGCAGTGCTAGATTGACAGATACGCAGTATTTT
>NA|once|TRBJ2-6|TRBV2
CASMSDSGANVLTF
TGTGCCAGCATGTCCGACTCTGGGGCCAACGTCCTGACTTTC
>NA|NA|TRBJ2-1|TRBV7-2
CASSYRTGRDEQFF
TGTGCCAGCAGCTACCGGACAGGGAGGGATGAGCAGTTCTTC
>TRBD2|NA|TRBJ2-7|TRBV4-3
CASSQEGLGHYEQYF
TGCGCCAGCAGCCAAGAGGGACTAGGGCACTACGAGCAGTACTTC
>TRBD2|NA|TRBJ2-7|TRBV5-1
CASSLADGAGGPGAHEQYF
TGCGCCAGCAGCTTGGCTGACGGAGCGGGAGGCCCGGGGGCCCACGAGCAGTACTTC
>NA|NA|TRBJ2-7|TRBV5-1
CASLPETAPYEQYF
TGCGCCAGCCTCCCTGAGACAGCCCCCTACGAGCAGTACTTC
>NA|NA|TRBJ1-5|TRBV14
CASSPNVGQPQHF
TGTGCCAGCAGTCCCAACGTCGGGCAGCCCCAGCATTTT
>TRBD2|NA|TRBJ2-2|TRBV2
CASGRTSGNTGELFF
TGTGCCAGCGGGAGGACTAGCGGGAACACCGGGGAGCTGTTTTTT
>NA|NA|TRBJ2-3|TRBV7-2
CASSPGSIRTDTQYF
TGTGCCAGCAGCCCAGGGTCGATCAGGACAGATACGCAGTATTTT
>NA|NA|TRBJ2-2|TRBV27
CASRWGQGTGELFF
TGTGCCAGCAGGTGGGGCCAGGGGACCGGGGAGCTGTTTTTT
>TRBD1|NA|TRBJ2-2|TRBV2
CASTTGTTGELFF
TGTGCCAGTACGACAGGGACAACCGGGGAGCTGTTTTTT
>TRBD1|NA|TRBJ2-1|TRBV12-3/TRBV12-4
CASSKNRGNEQFF
TGTGCCAGCTCGAAGAACAGGGGTAATGAGCAGTTCTTC
>NA|NA|TRBJ1-6|TRBV5-6
CASSSRALNSPLHF
TGTGCCAGCAGCTCCCGGGCTCTCAATTCACCCCTCCACTTT
>NA|NA|TRBJ2-1|TRBV30
CACGLYNEQFF
TGTGCCTGCGGGCTTTACAATGAGCAGTTCTTC
>NA|NA|TRBJ1-5|TRBV2
CASSGMLGNPYNQPQHF
TGTGCCAGCAGTGGGATGTTGGGGAATCCGTACAATCAGCCCCAGCATTTT
>TRBD2|NA|TRBJ2-2|TRBV7-2
CASSLSQREYTGELFF
TGTGCCAGCAGCTTGAGCCAGCGGGAGTACACCGGGGAGCTGTTTTTT
>TRBD1|NA|TRBJ1-2|TRBV29-1
CSVTGDLYGYTF
TGCAGCGTTACAGGGGACCTCTATGGCTACACCTTC
>NA|few|TRBJ2-7|TRBV12-3/TRBV12-4
CASSFRQNSDEQYF
TGTGCCAGCAGTTTCCGACAGAATTCGGACGAGCAGTACTTC
>NA|NA|TRBJ1-5|TRBV12-3/TRBV12-4
CASTLRATQPQHF
TGTGCCAGCACTCTCAGGGCGACTCAGCCCCAGCATTTT
>NA|NA|TRBJ2-3|TRBV7-2
CASSPSVDTQYF
TGTGCCAGCAGCCCCTCTGTAGATACGCAGTATTTT
>TRBD2|few|TRBJ2-1|TRBV18
CASSPLAGYNEQFF
TGTGCCAGCTCACCGCTAGCGGGGTACAATGAGCAGTTCTTC
>NA|NA|TRBJ1-1|TRBV13
CASSSAGAISWGEAFF
TGTGCCAGCAGCTCAGCGGGGGCCATCTCTTGGGGTGAAGCTTTCTTT
>NA|NA|TRBJ1-1|TRBV7-2
CASSLTLGQPNTEAFF
TGTGCCAGCAGCTTAACCCTCGGACAGCCGAACACTGAAGCTTTCTTT
>TRBD2|NA|TRBJ2-1|TRBV5-1
CASSFGASGSYNEQFF
TGCGCCAGCAGCTTCGGGGCTAGCGGATCCTACAATGAGCAGTTCTTC
>NA|once|TRBJ1-3|TRBV9
CASSPRQGSNTIYF
TGTGCCAGCAGCCCTCGGCAGGGGAGTAACACCATATATTTT
>NA|NA|TRBJ2-3|TRBV27
CASSHRFGITDTQYF
TGTGCCAGCAGCCACAGGTTTGGGATCACAGATACGCAGTATTTT
>NA|NA|TRBJ2-1|TRBV14
CASSPRNLRRNEQFF
TGTGCCAGCAGCCCCCGCAACTTGCGGCGGAATGAGCAGTTCTTC
>NA|NA|TRBJ2-5|TRBV10-3
CAIKGGDETQYF
TGTGCCATCAAAGGAGGGGACGAGACCCAGTACTTC
>TRBD2|NA|TRBJ2-2|TRBV18
CASSPTSDGELFF
TGTGCCAGCTCACCGACTAGCGACGGGGAGCTGTTTTTT
>TRBD1|NA|TRBJ1-2|TRBV11-2
CASQGAGVGYTF
TGTGCCAGCCAGGGGGCAGGTGTTGGCTACACCTTC
>TRBD2|NA|TRBJ2-3|TRBV3-1
CASSPTSGRGLSTDTQYF
TGTGCCAGCAGTCCGACTAGCGGGAGGGGCCTTAGCACAGATACGCAGTATTTT
>NA|NA|TRBJ2-5|TRBV6-1
CASSEPTQGPWGPVTQYF
TGTGCCAGCAGTGAACCAACCCAGGGCCCCTGGGGTCCAGTGACCCAGTACTTC
>TRBD1|NA|TRBJ2-7|TRBV4-3
CASSQGYPGQGYEQYF
TGCGCCAGCAGCCAAGGCTATCCGGGACAGGGTTACGAGCAGTACTTC
>TRBD1|NA|TRBJ1-1|TRBV6-1
CASTPTGPRAEAFF
TGTGCCAGCACTCCGACAGGGCCGCGCGCTGAAGCTTTCTTT
>TRBD1|once|TRBJ2-7|TRBV5-1
CASSWQGARLYEQYF
TGCGCCAGCAGCTGGCAGGGGGCCCGACTCTACGAGCAGTACTTC
>TRBD1|once|TRBJ2-1|TRBV24-1
CATSDPGATGGALYEQFF
TGTGCCACCAGTGATCCTGGGGCGACAGGGGGCGCTTTGTATGAGCAGTTCTTC
>NA|NA|TRBJ2-1|TRBV30
CAWSSGYNEQFF
TGTGCCTGGAGTTCCGGATACAATGAGCAGTTCTTC
>NA|NA|TRBJ1-5|TRBV21-1
CASSNQTGEQPQHF
TGTGCCAGCAGCAACCAGACAGGGGAACAGCCCCAGCATTTT
>TRBD2|NA|TRBJ2-3|TRBV6-2/TRBV6-3
CASSSGTSGRSTDTQYF
TGTGCCAGCAGTAGTGGGACTAGCGGGAGGAGCACAGATACGCAGTATTTT
>NA|NA|TRBJ2-1|TRBV20-1
CSALPPRSSYNEQFF
TGCAGTGCCCTCCCCCCACGGAGCTCCTACAATGAGCAGTTCTTC
>NA|NA|TRBJ1-2|TRBV7-9
CASSQAGSYYGYTF
TGTGCCAGCAGCCAGGCTGGATCCTACTATGGCTACACCTTC
>TRBD1|NA|TRBJ2-7|TRBV29-1
CSVEGQGHSYEQYF
TGCAGCGTTGAAGGACAGGGGCACTCCTACGAGCAGTACTTC
>TRBD1|NA|TRBJ2-5|TRBV4-3
CASTLQGRDQETQYF
TGCGCCAGCACCTTACAGGGGAGAGACCAAGAGACCCAGTACTTC
>TRBD2|NA|TRBJ2-7|TRBV7-9
CASSRGLAGVEQYF
TGTGCCAGCAGCCGGGGACTAGCGGGAGTTGAGCAGTACTTC
>NA|NA|TRBJ2-7|TRBV5-1
CASSLVPQGEVEQYF
TGCGCCAGCAGCTTGGTTCCTCAGGGAGAGGTCGAGCAGTACTTC
>TRBD1|NA|TRBJ1-5|TRBV3-1
CASSPDTGVGNQPQHF
TGTGCCAGCAGCCCAGATACAGGGGTGGGCAATCAGCCCCAGCATTTT